This T cell receptor (beta chain) comes out of a study of shared clonotypes between healthy human individuals. On the study more broadly: Three CD4 naive, three CD4 memory, two CD8 naive and one CD8 memory plate were used per donor.

Germline V gene sequence: CDR1 SGHNT, CDR2 YYREEE (reference sequence). V was cut by 6 bases and J by 9 bases, with 12 bases left in between. The CDR3 totals 11 residues. The method was immunoSEQ multiplex PCR; TCRdb's version includes in-frame clones alone and lacks a portion of them. This sample has 1,500,000 or so clones, with 95% to 97% found just once. Whole-study findings and limits: Apart from blood, nothing was sampled; tissue repertoires likely differ. Though the depth was large, rarefaction showed that sorted-subset sequencing was incomplete.

Concerning this clone itself: Its antigen is not known.

This sequence joins TRBV5-4 and TRBJ2-5, with a possible D match to TRBD2 (6 bases). This TCR derives from a young man in good health. The source material was naive CD4+ T cells sorted from blood. Stated subset: CD45RA+ positively selected. CDR3 sequence: CASIVGGAQYF. The CDR3 DNA is TGTGCCAGCATTGTGGGCGGGGCCCAGTACTTC.